This TCR beta chain was recorded in a study of beta chain features in type 1 diabetes listed by TCRdb under 2018. Regarding the research as a whole: Mean age, gender distribution, total cell number and subset yield did not differ between patients and healthy donors. A total of roughly 100 million sorted cells were examined across all samples, and the number of cells per subset was strongly correlated with RNA yield. The study compared the TCRB repertoires of sorted circulating CD4+ T cell subsets in recently diagnosed type 1 diabetes patients with those in matched healthy donors. Regulatory and stem cell-like memory subsets were obtained from only 8 patients and about 8 healthy donors, while naive and central memory subsets were obtained from all 30 or so donors. Summary of the overall study and its limitations: Because cDNA rather than genomic DNA was sequenced, highly expressing activated cells could have been over-represented, although no difference in activation and CD3 levels was found between groups. Because the HLA sub-analyses included only small numbers of individuals, any influence of HLA type on TCRB rearrangement was left unresolved. Naive, central memory and regulatory TCRB repertoires appeared to be more alike among patients than among healthy donors. At VDJ recombination sites, patients with type 1 diabetes made fewer insertions and deleted more nucleotides, a pattern implying thymic rearrangement abnormalities. Type 1 diabetes patients showed a moderate but significant shortening of TCRB CDR3 length in all four CD4+ subsets. Shorter templates might have been favored by PCR, but patient and control samples were amplified and corrected together, so both groups would have been affected equally by any skew.

Each donor gave one peripheral blood draw, averaging approximately 120 mL, which was collected into heparinised tubes. A BD FACSAria II was used to sort naive, central memory, regulatory and stem cell-like memory CD4+ T cells with a panel that included CD45RO, CCR7, CD25, CD127, CD95 and CD27. Every sorted population had a purity above 95%. PBMCs were isolated right away by Lymphoprep density gradient centrifugation and were stained directly, without culture. Samples were stained and sorted in pairs, with one healthy donor and one patient per experiment, so that batch effects were minimized. This clone was detected a few times. No antigen is known for it. No clone much larger than this one lies a single base away; base qualities are absent. All of the isolated RNA was reverse transcribed with the High Capacity cDNA Reverse Transcription Kit, so expressed TCRB transcripts were sequenced. Naive, central memory and regulatory T cell samples underwent deep immunoSEQ sequencing, averaging about 3.57 million total reads per sample. Sorted cells were lysed in RLT buffer and RNA was extracted with DNase-treated RNeasy Micro or Mini kits, depending on cell number. To prevent cross-contamination, every cell subset was processed on its own, while patient and healthy donor samples were processed together. Using the immunoSEQ multiplex PCR, TCRB sequences were amplified from cDNA into 87-bp fragments spanning the CDR3 region. Sequencing of the amplicons was performed on the Illumina HiSeq platform. Processing in the source paper ran as follows. Synthetic template baselines were used to correct PCR bias computationally, reads within Hamming distance 2 were collapsed, and singletons that could not be merged were discarded. Reads were aligned against IMGT to assign V, D and J genes, CDR3 length and insertions or deletions at six rearrangement sites. Within each subset, clonotype counts were normalized to sorted cell number, after which true diversity and Gini coefficients were computed with the tcR R package. The overlap coefficient, calculated on TCRB nucleotide sequences, was used to measure repertoire sharing. Out-of-frame TCRB sequences from naive cells were analyzed to stand in for the pre-selection repertoire. TCRdb retrieved this table from immuneACCESS and kept in-frame rearrangements only. Not all clones are present; in checked studies, unresolved V genes account for under half, and no reason is known for the remainder. For V, J and clone size, that table is used; D and trimming come from the DNA. Present in this sample are around 280,000 clones, about 15% of which were seen just once. About 0.014% of the sample comes from the top ten.

CDR1 is given as LGHNA and CDR2 as YSLEER, both from the germline V gene. The cysteine opens and the phenylalanine closes a CDR3 of 18 amino acids. The sequence is cut down to CDR3 DNA, 54 bases in frame from base 1. V trim: 1 base; J trim: 1 base; unmatched bases: 8. The chain employs TRBV4-3 and TRBJ2-3, and 10 junctional nucleotides match TRBD2. The TCR was taken from a man between 18 and 35 years old with type 1 diabetes. Sequenced material: naive CD4+ T cells from blood. The intended sense of this specimen's cell subset or site label: true naive CD4+ T cells. The DNA reads TGCGCCAGCAGCCAAGCCCTCCTAGCGGGGGTGGGCACAGATACGCAGTATTTT. This translates into CASSQALLAGVGTDTQYF.